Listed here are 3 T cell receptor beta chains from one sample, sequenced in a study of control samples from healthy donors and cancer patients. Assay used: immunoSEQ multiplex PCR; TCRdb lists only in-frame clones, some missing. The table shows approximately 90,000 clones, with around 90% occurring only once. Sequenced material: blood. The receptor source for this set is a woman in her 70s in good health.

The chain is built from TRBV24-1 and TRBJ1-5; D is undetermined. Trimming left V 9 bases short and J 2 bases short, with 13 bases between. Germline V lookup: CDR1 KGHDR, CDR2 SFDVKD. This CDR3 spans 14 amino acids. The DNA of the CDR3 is TGTGCCACCGCAGGTTCTGGAGGCAATCAGCCCCAGCATTTT. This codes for CATAGSGGNQPQHF.

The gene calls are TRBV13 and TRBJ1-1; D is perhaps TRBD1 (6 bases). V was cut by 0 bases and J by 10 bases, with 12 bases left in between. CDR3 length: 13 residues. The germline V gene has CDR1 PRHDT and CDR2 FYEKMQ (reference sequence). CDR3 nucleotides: TGTGCCAGCAGCTTAGGGCACAGGGAAGCAGCTTTCTTT. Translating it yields CASSLGHREAAFF.

The CDR3 spells CASSPRTGFPDTQYF. DNA of the CDR3: TGTGCCAGCAGCCCCAGGACAGGTTTCCCAGATACGCAGTATTTT. The chain employs TRBV7-8 and TRBJ2-3; 7 bases match TRBD1. The trim removed 5 bases at V and 4 bases at J, leaving 9 bases unmatched. The CDR3 totals 15 residues. Per germline, CDR1 SGHVS and CDR2 FQNEAQ.